This T cell receptor (beta chain) was profiled in a study of identical twins. One entry per CDR3 protein, called by TCRdb with MiXCR from the 5' RACE reads. The sample lists 450,000 to 650,000 distinct CDR3 sequences, approximately 10% occurring once. The same data also went into a second study, on yellow fever vaccine responses in identical twins.

The source material was PBMCs. The sequence was collected from a woman aged 18-35 years in good health.

The CDR3 spells CASSAGQILSYGYTF. In DNA form, the CDR3 reads TGTGCCAGCAGTGCGGGACAGATTCTCTCCTATGGCTACACCTTC. The chain employs TRBV6-1 and TRBJ1-2; 7 bases map to TRBD1. J gave up 4 bases and V 4 bases, and 9 bases lay outside the gene matches. Germline CDR1 reads MNHNS; CDR2 reads SASEGT. The CDR3 length is 15 residues.